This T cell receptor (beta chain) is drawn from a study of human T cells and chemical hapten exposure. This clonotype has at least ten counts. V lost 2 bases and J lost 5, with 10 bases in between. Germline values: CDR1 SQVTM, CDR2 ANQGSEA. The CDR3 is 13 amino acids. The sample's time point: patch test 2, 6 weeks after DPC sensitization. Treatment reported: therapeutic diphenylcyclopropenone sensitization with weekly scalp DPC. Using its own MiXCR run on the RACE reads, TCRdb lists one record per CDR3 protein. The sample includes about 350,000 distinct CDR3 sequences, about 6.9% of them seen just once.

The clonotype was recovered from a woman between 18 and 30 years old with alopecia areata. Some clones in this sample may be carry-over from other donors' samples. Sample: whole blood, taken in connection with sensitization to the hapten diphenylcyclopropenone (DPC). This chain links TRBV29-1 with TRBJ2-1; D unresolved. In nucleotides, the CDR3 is TGCAGCGTTGAAAGTTGGAAGAACAATGAGCAGTTCTTC. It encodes CSVESWKNNEQFF.